This T cell receptor beta chain was recovered during a study of shared clonotypes between healthy human individuals. Profiling relied on immunoSEQ multiplex PCR, and the TCRdb table lists in-frame clones only, not all of them. This sample has some 2.3 million clones, with 80% to 95% found just once. Donors were Caucasian adults residing in Nashville, Tennessee, USA. The CDR3 runs 16 residues. Germline V gene sequence: CDR1 SGHAT, CDR2 FQNNGV. J lost 1 base, V lost 5 bases, and 11 bases had no gene match. Sequenced input: naive CD4+ T cells from PBMCs. Documented subset: CD45RA+ positively selected. This chain uses TRBV11-2 with TRBJ2-7, with 7 bases lining up with TRBD1. The TCR originated in a man between 18 and 29 years old in good health. Some clones in this sample may be carry-over from other donors' samples. DNA for the CDR3: TGTGCCAGCAGCCCTCACCCCCGGGACAGTTCCTACGAGCAGTACTTC. Translation gives CASSPHPRDSSYEQYF.